The 13 T cell receptor beta chains below come from one sample, sequenced in a study of MAIT cells during Salmonella Paratyphi A infection. Which antigens these TCRs recognize remains unknown. Stated time point: before S. Paratyphi A challenge (baseline). Flow cytometry identified and sorted MAIT cells as Valpha7.2+ CD161+ T cells. MiXCR, applied by TCRdb to the 5' RACE reads, yields one record per CDR3 protein. The repertoire consists of about 1,300 distinct CDR3 sequences, with around 52% occurring once and the leading ten covering 30% to 45%. The study, taken as a whole, reports: MAIT cell TRBV usage was oligoclonal, favouring TRBV20 and TRBV6, and apparently unchanged by infection.

Source: MAIT cells from blood, taken at the first sampling point of the challenge study. These receptors were taken from a person between 18 and 75 years old who was deliberately infected with Salmonella Paratyphi A in a paratyphoid fever challenge study.

V and J are TRBV20-1 and TRBJ2-3, with 8 positions matching TRBD2. Per the germline V gene, CDR1 is DFQATT and CDR2 is SNEGSKA (reference sequence). J gave up 5 bases and V 1 base, and 5 bases lay outside the gene matches. The length of the CDR3 is 14 residues. DNA of the CDR3: TGCAGTGCTAGAGCCGGACTAGCCCAAGATACGCAGTATTTT. Translation: CSARAGLAQDTQYF.

In its sample, this clonotype is large. The chain carries TRBV6-1 and TRBJ2-1; 11 bases map to TRBD2. V gave up 3 bases and J gave up 5 bases; unmatched junction bases: 3. The germline gives CDR1 MNHNS, CDR2 SASEGT. The CDR3 is made up of 15 amino acids. The CDR3 sequence: CASSDLAGGHNEQFF. CDR3 sequence (DNA): TGTGCCAGCAGTGACCTAGCGGGGGGACACAATGAGCAGTTCTTC.

This clonotype occurred a few times. Given the absence of the conserved phenylalanine or tryptophan at the CDR3 end, a read error is likely. The DNA is left out, because the CDR3 cannot be placed on it with certainty; the CDR3 is given as TCRdb lists it. This CDR3 is CSARDHRSGDVGEKEG. V is TRBV20-1 and J is TRBJ2-7; the tabulated D call, TRBD2, remains unverified against the DNA. The CDR3 has 16 residues if both end residues are counted. CDR1 is DFQATT, CDR2 SNEGSKA, per germline (reference sequence).

This sequence joins TRBV29-1 and TRBJ2-7; 8 nucleotides match TRBD1. Germline trimming cut 4 bases from V and 2 bases from J; bases unmatched to any gene: 13. This CDR3 is built from 16 residues. Per the germline V gene, CDR1 is SQVTM and CDR2 is ANQGSEA. CDR3 amino acids: CSVVLLWGQDPYEQYF. CDR3 nucleotides: TGCAGCGTTGTACTTTTATGGGGACAGGACCCCTACGAGCAGTACTTC.

The V and J genes are TRBV4-3 and TRBJ2-2, with a possible D match to TRBD1 (5 bases). V lost 4 bases and J lost 3, with 9 bases in between. CDR1 is LGHNA, CDR2 YSLEER, per germline. CDR3 length: 14 residues. The chain's CDR3 is CASSPQGDTGELFF. CDR3 DNA: TGCGCCAGCAGCCCCCAAGGGGACACCGGGGAGCTGTTTTTT.

V gene TRBV6-4 combines with J gene TRBJ2-2; TRBD1 or TRBD2 may be the D gene (5 bases each). Looked up from germline, CDR1 is MRHNA and CDR2 is SNTAGT. The CDR3 covers 15 residues. Trimming cost V 6 bases and J 2 bases, with 13 bases left between them. For the CDR3, the DNA is TGTGCCAGCAGCGAGGGGACGGATAACACCGGGGAGCTGTTTTTT. Amino acid sequence: CASSEGTDNTGELFF.

Judged by abundance, this clonotype is medium-sized. The J gene is TRBJ2-1, the V gene TRBV20-1; 7 bases align to TRBD2. V trimming: 1 base; J trimming: 6 bases; junction bases outside the gene matches: 6. Germline lookup yields CDR1 DFQATT and CDR2 SNEGSKA (reference sequence). This CDR3 is 14 amino acids long. CDR3 protein: CSARGAGEFNEQFF. CDR3 in DNA: TGCAGTGCTAGAGGGGCGGGAGAGTTCAATGAGCAGTTCTTC.

This clonotype was seen only a few times. The rearrangement uses TRBV6-4 and TRBJ2-1; 7 nucleotides agree with TRBD2. The CDR3 has 19 amino acids. The trim removed 0 bases at V and 3 bases at J, leaving 14 bases unmatched. CDR1 and CDR2 (germline): MRHNA, SNTAGT. As DNA, the CDR3 is TGTGCCAGCAGTGACTCTGCGGGAGAGGGGACTACTGACTACAATGAGCAGTTCTTC. Protein: CASSDSAGEGTTDYNEQFF.

The chain couples TRBV20-1 to TRBJ2-7; tentative D call: TRBD2 (5 bases). Between the trimmed V and J ends, which lost 0 bases and 6 bases, there was a span of 18 bases. The CDR3 sequence is 15 residues long. The germline V gene has CDR1 DFQATT and CDR2 SNEGSKA (reference sequence). The CDR3 sequence: CSARDGDREPGEQYF. CDR3 sequence (DNA): TGCAGTGCTAGAGATGGAGATCGGGAACCTGGCGAGCAGTACTTC.

There are a few counts of this clonotype. The chain uses TRBV20-1 and TRBJ2-7, with D possibly matching TRBD2 (5 bases). The CDR3 sequence is 16 residues long. V gave up 0 bases and J gave up 0 bases, with 15 bases separating them. Germline CDR1 DFQATT, CDR2 SNEGSKA (reference sequence). The CDR3 spells CSARDHRSGDSYEQYF. DNA for the CDR3: TGCAGTGCTAGAGACCACCGATCCGGGGACTCCTACGAGCAGTACTTC.

This clonotype was counted a few times. This chain joins TRBV6-4 and TRBJ2-5, with a possible D match to TRBD1 (6 bases). CDR1 and CDR2 from the germline V gene are MRHNA and SNTAGT. Deletions cut 4 bases from V and 1 base from J, with 28 bases between. The CDR3 runs 20 residues. CDR3: CASSARGSELGLTTQETQYF. CDR3 coding DNA: TGTGCCAGCAGTGCTAGGGGGTCGGAGCTGGGCTTAACAACCCAAGAGACCCAGTACTTC.

Comments on this clonotype: This likely comes from a read error, as the CDR3 has no conserved phenylalanine or tryptophan at its end. Because the CDR3's place on the DNA is in doubt, the DNA is left out and the CDR3 is given as listed by TCRdb. The chain recombines TRBV4-3 with TRBJ2-2; TRBD1 is the table's D call and was not checked against the DNA. A total of 17 residues make up the CDR3, ends included. CDR1 and CDR2 (germline): LGHNA, YSLEER. CDR3 residues: CASSQVMVADDTRERWG.

Concerning this clonotype itself: Lacking the conserved final phenylalanine or tryptophan, this CDR3 likely reflects a read error. No DNA is shown, since the ends of the CDR3 on it are uncertain; the CDR3 is the one TCRdb lists. The chain employs TRBV6-1 and TRBJ2-2; the table's D call, TRBD1, has no DNA check behind it. The CDR3 totals 15 residues, both ends included. Looked up from germline, CDR1 is MNHNS and CDR2 is SASEGT. CDR3 region: CASSEAVESKGERGG.